This is a list of T cell receptor beta chains from one sample in a study of CD8 T cells in ankylosing spondylitis. TCRdb re-called the 5' RACE reads with MiXCR, one entry per CDR3 protein. This table has approximately 520,000 distinct CDR3 sequences, approximately 5.3% appearing once. Input material: blood, either unsorted or a sorted T cell fraction (not recorded which). The source is a male donor with ankylosing spondylitis. The CDR3 runs from the conserved cysteine through the conserved F or W. D genes are given only for firm matches. Where a row states a size, it is once, few, many or the class of an expanded clone; other rows omit it.

V: TRBV7-2; length: 14; D: NA; size: many; J: TRBJ1-1; CDR3: CASTSWVRNTEAFF; DNA: TGTGCCAGCACCTCTTGGGTGAGGAACACTGAAGCTTTCTTT
V: TRBV4-3; length: 17; D: NA; size: few; J: TRBJ2-1; CDR3: CASSQTLLREFNNEQFF; DNA: TGCGCCAGCAGCCAAACCCTTTTACGGGAATTTAACAATGAGCAGTTCTTC
V: TRBV29-1; length: 14; D: TRBD1; size: many; J: TRBJ1-1; CDR3: CSVRAGGFDTEAFF; DNA: TGCAGCGTTAGGGCAGGGGGCTTTGACACTGAAGCTTTCTTT
V: TRBV7-2; length: 13; D: TRBD2; size: many; J: TRBJ2-7; CDR3: CASSYGTSGAQYF; DNA: TGTGCCAGCAGCTACGGGACTAGCGGGGCCCAGTACTTC
V: TRBV28; length: 18; D: TRBD2; size: many; J: TRBJ2-2; CDR3: CASSPIPTLALNTGELFF; DNA: TGTGCCAGCAGCCCGATCCCGACACTAGCGTTAAACACCGGGGAGCTGTTTTTT
V: TRBV18; length: 11; D: NA; size: many; J: TRBJ2-1; CDR3: CASSPRGAQFF; DNA: TGTGCCAGCTCACCACGGGGAGCACAGTTCTTC
V: TRBV20-1; length: 14; D: NA; size: few; J: TRBJ2-1; CDR3: CSAGSLSAYNEQFF; DNA: TGCAGTGCTGGGTCGTTGAGCGCCTACAATGAGCAGTTCTTC
V: TRBV7-9; length: 14; D: NA; size: many; J: TRBJ2-5; CDR3: CASSLEGIQETQYF; DNA: TGTGCCAGCAGCTTGGAGGGTATTCAAGAGACCCAGTACTTC
V: TRBV24-1; length: 15; D: TRBD2; size: many; J: TRBJ2-1; CDR3: CATSVGTSGWGGEFF; DNA: TGTGCCACCAGTGTAGGGACTAGCGGATGGGGTGGGGAGTTCTTC
V: TRBV28; length: 13; D: TRBD1; size: many; J: TRBJ1-2; CDR3: CASSLSGTGGYTF; DNA: TGTGCCAGCAGTTTATCAGGGACAGGCGGCTACACCTTC
V: TRBV12-3/TRBV12-4; length: 14; D: NA; size: many; J: TRBJ1-2; CDR3: CASTWGQTVYGYTF; DNA: TGTGCCAGCACCTGGGGGCAGACAGTCTATGGCTACACCTTC
V: TRBV11-2; length: 21; D: TRBD2; size: few; J: TRBJ2-1; CDR3: CASSFRQKGLAGGRYDNEQFF; DNA: TGTGCCAGCAGCTTTCGACAGAAGGGACTAGCGGGAGGCCGCTACGACAATGAGCAGTTCTTC
V: TRBV5-5; length: 14; D: TRBD1; size: NA; J: TRBJ1-2; CDR3: CASSFGRGGYGYTF; DNA: TGTGCCAGCAGCTTTGGCAGGGGGGGCTATGGCTACACCTTC
V: TRBV29-1; length: 15; D: TRBD2; size: many; J: TRBJ2-1; CDR3: CSVGGGSGSYNEQFF; DNA: TGCAGCGTTGGGGGGGGTAGCGGGAGCTACAATGAGCAGTTCTTC
V: TRBV12-3/TRBV12-4; length: 15; D: TRBD2; size: many; J: TRBJ2-5; CDR3: CASRSTSGGAETQYF; DNA: TGTGCCAGCAGGTCAACTAGCGGGGGGGCGGAGACCCAGTACTTC
V: TRBV10-3; length: 13; D: TRBD1; size: NA; J: TRBJ2-7; CDR3: CAIRGTGLYEQYF; DNA: TGTGCCATCAGAGGGACAGGGCTCTACGAGCAGTACTTC
V: TRBV29-1; length: 14; D: TRBD2; size: many; J: TRBJ2-7; CDR3: CSVESLAGGYEQYF; DNA: TGCAGCGTTGAGTCGCTAGCGGGAGGTTACGAGCAGTACTTC
V: TRBV14; length: 13; D: NA; size: many; J: TRBJ2-1; CDR3: CASSQGPKGYQFF; DNA: TGTGCCAGCAGCCAAGGACCGAAAGGATACCAGTTCTTC
V: TRBV12-3/TRBV12-4; length: 13; D: NA; size: many; J: TRBJ1-2; CDR3: CASNIQESYGYTF; DNA: TGTGCCAGCAACATACAGGAGAGCTATGGCTACACCTTC
V: TRBV7-2; length: 12; D: NA; size: many; J: TRBJ2-7; CDR3: CASSLRPYEQYF; DNA: TGTGCCAGCAGCTTACGACCCTACGAGCAGTACTTC
V: TRBV18; length: 15; D: TRBD1; size: few; J: TRBJ1-1; CDR3: CASSPRTGRGGVAFF; DNA: TGTGCCAGCTCACCCCGGACAGGGCGCGGGGGTGTAGCTTTCTTT
V: TRBV20-1; length: 14; D: TRBD1; size: many; J: TRBJ1-1; CDR3: CSAREGTGKAEAFF; DNA: TGCAGTGCTAGAGAAGGGACAGGAAAGGCTGAAGCTTTCTTT
V: TRBV20-1; length: 13; D: TRBD1; size: many; J: TRBJ1-1; CDR3: CSGRRGVDTEAFF; DNA: TGCAGTGGTCGCAGGGGGGTTGACACTGAAGCTTTCTTT
V: TRBV29-1; length: 13; D: NA; size: many; J: TRBJ2-5; CDR3: CSVGKRRQETQYF; DNA: TGCAGCGTTGGAAAGCGCCGCCAAGAGACCCAGTACTTC
V: TRBV11-3; length: 15; D: TRBD1; size: NA; J: TRBJ2-7; CDR3: CASSPGQGAGEEQYF; DNA: TGTGCCAGCAGCCCTGGACAGGGCGCCGGTGAGGAGCAGTACTTC